This T cell receptor (beta chain) came from a study of sequential checkpoint blockade in melanoma. General study results and limits: Mutational load did not correlate with tumor T-cell fraction or clonality.

The sample's treatment: randomized to nivolumab then ipilimumab (arm A) or the reverse (arm B). This clone was seen only a few times. Its target is unknown. Sequenced by immunoSEQ multiplex PCR; TCRdb stores in-frame clones only, minus some. The repertoire includes fewer than 2,000 clones, around 17% of them detected once, and about 13% sits in the top ten. The V and J ends lost 4 bases and 7 bases, in that order; junction bases with no gene match: 12. The CDR3 sequence is 16 residues long. Per the germline V gene, CDR1 is SGHDN and CDR2 is FVKESK. This receptor was obtained from a human donor with melanoma. J is TRBJ2-7 and V is TRBV14, with 11 bases identical to TRBD2. Material: tumor tissue (inferred from file names), obtained from a patient given nivolumab and ipilimumab in sequence. The CDR3 DNA sequence: TGTGCCAGCAGCCCGATGGGGCTAGCGGGAGGCAGGGAGCAGTACTTC. It translates to CASSPMGLAGGREQYF.